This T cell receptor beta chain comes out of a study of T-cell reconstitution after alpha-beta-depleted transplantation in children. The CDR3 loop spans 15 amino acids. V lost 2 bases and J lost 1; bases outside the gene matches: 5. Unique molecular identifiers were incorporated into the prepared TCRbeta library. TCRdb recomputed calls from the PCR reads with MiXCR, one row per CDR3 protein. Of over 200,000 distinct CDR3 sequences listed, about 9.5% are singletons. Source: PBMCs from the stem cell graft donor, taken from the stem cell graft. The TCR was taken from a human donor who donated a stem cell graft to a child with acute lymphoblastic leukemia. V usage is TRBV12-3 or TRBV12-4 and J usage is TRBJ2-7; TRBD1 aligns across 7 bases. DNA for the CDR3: TGTGCCAGCAGTTTAATGCTGGACAGGTCCTACGAGCAGTACTTC. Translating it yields CASSLMLDRSYEQYF.